This passage covers 10 T cell receptor beta chains from one sample sequenced in a study of spatial heterogeneity in lung cancer. MiXCR, applied by TCRdb to the 5' RACE reads, yields one record per CDR3 protein. The data show just under 40,000 distinct CDR3 sequences, with 4.5% to 6% seen just once and roughly 11% held by the top ten. Time point in this sample: sample taken at primary tumor resection. Unsorted samples of tumor, nontumor lung or frozen PBMC had their whole RNA sequenced. Material: PBMCs, obtained at surgery. These TCRs come from a male donor with early-stage non-small cell lung cancer.

This clonotype was observed many times. V and J are TRBV4-2 and TRBJ2-5; perhaps D is TRBD1 or TRBD2 (5 bases each). Germline-derived CDR1 and CDR2 are LGHNA and YNFKEQ. The CDR3 is 14 residues long. V lost 0 bases to trimming and J lost 5 bases, with 10 bases between them. The CDR3 DNA reads as TGTGCCAGCAGCCAAGATCCAGGGACGGAGACCCAGTACTTC. This codes for CASSQDPGTETQYF.

The V gene is TRBV2, the J gene TRBJ2-5; perhaps TRBD2 as D (5 bases). The CDR3 contains 13 residues. Trimming removed 7 bases at V and 4 bases at J, with 13 bases between. Per germline, CDR1 SNHLY and CDR2 FYNNEI. This chain's CDR3 is CASNEGRRETQYF. CDR3 DNA: TGTGCCAGCAACGAGGGTCGGCGAGAGACCCAGTACTTC.

The rearrangement joins TRBV20-1 to TRBJ1-4; D ambiguous. This CDR3 is built from 14 residues. V was shortened by 5 bases and J by 6 bases, with 16 bases between the two germline ends. Germline CDR1 reads DFQATT; CDR2 reads SNEGSKA (reference sequence). The CDR3 here is CSAAAGTKDEKLFF. The CDR3 DNA reads TGCAGTGCTGCGGCTGGAACTAAGGATGAAAAACTGTTTTTT.

As to this clonotype: Being one base from a much bigger clone, this may be a read error. The chain recombines TRBV20-1 with TRBJ1-2, with 10 bases matching TRBD1. This CDR3 spans 14 amino acids. The germline CDR1 and CDR2 sequences are DFQATT and SNEGSKA (reference sequence). CDR3 nucleotide sequence: TGCAGTGCGCGAGACGGGACAGGGGTCTATAGCTACACCTTC. It codes for CSARDGTGVYSYTF.

This clonotype was seen a few times. The chain links TRBV5-1 to TRBJ1-6; D unclear. V lost 4 bases and J 2 bases, leaving 13 bases between the germline ends. Germline V gene sequence: CDR1 SGHRS, CDR2 YFSETQ. The CDR3 covers 16 residues. CDR3 nucleotide sequence: TGCGCCAGCAGCACGGCCTCCGGGGCCTATAATTCACCCCTCCACTTT. Protein product: CASSTASGAYNSPLHF.

This clonotype was counted at least ten times. The chain carries TRBV5-6 and TRBJ1-4, with D uncertain. The V end lost 4 bases, the J end lost 6 bases, and 16 bases lay between the germline ends. This CDR3 is 15 amino acids long. Germline V gene data show CDR1 as SGHDT and CDR2 as YYEEEE. CDR3 in DNA: TGTGCCAGCAGCCGCTACTCCTCCGGGGATGAAAAACTGTTTTTT. It is translated as CASSRYSSGDEKLFF.

This clonotype was observed many times. The chain combines TRBV13 with TRBJ2-5; TRBD1 is a possible D gene (5 bases). V was clipped by 2 bases and J by 5 bases, with 9 bases between them. Per the germline V gene, CDR1 is PRHDT and CDR2 is FYEKMQ (reference sequence). The CDR3 totals 13 residues. The CDR3: CASSLQGRETQYF. DNA for the CDR3: TGTGCCAGCAGCTTACAGGGCCGCGAGACCCAGTACTTC. The whole variable domain, remainder taken from reference TRBV13 and TRBJ2-5, is AAGVIQSPRHLIKEKRETATLKCYPIPRHDTVYWYQQGPGQDPQFLISFYEKMQSDKGSIPDRFSAQQFSDYHSELNMSSLELGDSALYFCASSLQGRETQYFGPGTRLLVL.

The table lists this clonotype with many counts. The chain is built from TRBV6-5 and TRBJ2-7; 10 bases are a match to TRBD1. The ends lost 2 bases at V and 5 bases at J; junction bases unmatched: 3. The CDR3 has 14 amino acids. Germline CDR1 MNHEY, CDR2 SVGAGI. The CDR3 nucleotides are TGTGCCAGCAGTTACCGGGACAGGGGCCACGAGCAGTACTTC. Its translation: CASSYRDRGHEQYF.

This chain joins TRBV6-2 or TRBV6-3 and TRBJ2-2, with TRBD2 identical over 8 bases. Germline CDR1 MNHEY, CDR2 SVGEGT. The CDR3 totals 18 residues. V was pared by 2 bases and J by 4 bases, with 12 bases of the junction left unmatched. DNA for the CDR3: TGTGCCAGCAGTTACCTCCCCGGGGGGGGAGACCCCACCGGGGAGCTGTTTTTT. This translates into CASSYLPGGGDPTGELFF.

This clonotype was seen only a few times. The chain couples TRBV20-1 to TRBJ2-1; D is perhaps TRBD2 (6 bases). The CDR3 consists of 18 residues. V was trimmed by 1 base and J by 1 base, leaving 20 bases between them. Per germline, CDR1 DFQATT and CDR2 SNEGSKA (reference sequence). CDR3 sequence: CSARALRDVGGSYNEQFF. CDR3 in DNA: TGCAGTGCTAGAGCTCTCCGGGATGTTGGGGGGTCCTACAATGAGCAGTTCTTC.